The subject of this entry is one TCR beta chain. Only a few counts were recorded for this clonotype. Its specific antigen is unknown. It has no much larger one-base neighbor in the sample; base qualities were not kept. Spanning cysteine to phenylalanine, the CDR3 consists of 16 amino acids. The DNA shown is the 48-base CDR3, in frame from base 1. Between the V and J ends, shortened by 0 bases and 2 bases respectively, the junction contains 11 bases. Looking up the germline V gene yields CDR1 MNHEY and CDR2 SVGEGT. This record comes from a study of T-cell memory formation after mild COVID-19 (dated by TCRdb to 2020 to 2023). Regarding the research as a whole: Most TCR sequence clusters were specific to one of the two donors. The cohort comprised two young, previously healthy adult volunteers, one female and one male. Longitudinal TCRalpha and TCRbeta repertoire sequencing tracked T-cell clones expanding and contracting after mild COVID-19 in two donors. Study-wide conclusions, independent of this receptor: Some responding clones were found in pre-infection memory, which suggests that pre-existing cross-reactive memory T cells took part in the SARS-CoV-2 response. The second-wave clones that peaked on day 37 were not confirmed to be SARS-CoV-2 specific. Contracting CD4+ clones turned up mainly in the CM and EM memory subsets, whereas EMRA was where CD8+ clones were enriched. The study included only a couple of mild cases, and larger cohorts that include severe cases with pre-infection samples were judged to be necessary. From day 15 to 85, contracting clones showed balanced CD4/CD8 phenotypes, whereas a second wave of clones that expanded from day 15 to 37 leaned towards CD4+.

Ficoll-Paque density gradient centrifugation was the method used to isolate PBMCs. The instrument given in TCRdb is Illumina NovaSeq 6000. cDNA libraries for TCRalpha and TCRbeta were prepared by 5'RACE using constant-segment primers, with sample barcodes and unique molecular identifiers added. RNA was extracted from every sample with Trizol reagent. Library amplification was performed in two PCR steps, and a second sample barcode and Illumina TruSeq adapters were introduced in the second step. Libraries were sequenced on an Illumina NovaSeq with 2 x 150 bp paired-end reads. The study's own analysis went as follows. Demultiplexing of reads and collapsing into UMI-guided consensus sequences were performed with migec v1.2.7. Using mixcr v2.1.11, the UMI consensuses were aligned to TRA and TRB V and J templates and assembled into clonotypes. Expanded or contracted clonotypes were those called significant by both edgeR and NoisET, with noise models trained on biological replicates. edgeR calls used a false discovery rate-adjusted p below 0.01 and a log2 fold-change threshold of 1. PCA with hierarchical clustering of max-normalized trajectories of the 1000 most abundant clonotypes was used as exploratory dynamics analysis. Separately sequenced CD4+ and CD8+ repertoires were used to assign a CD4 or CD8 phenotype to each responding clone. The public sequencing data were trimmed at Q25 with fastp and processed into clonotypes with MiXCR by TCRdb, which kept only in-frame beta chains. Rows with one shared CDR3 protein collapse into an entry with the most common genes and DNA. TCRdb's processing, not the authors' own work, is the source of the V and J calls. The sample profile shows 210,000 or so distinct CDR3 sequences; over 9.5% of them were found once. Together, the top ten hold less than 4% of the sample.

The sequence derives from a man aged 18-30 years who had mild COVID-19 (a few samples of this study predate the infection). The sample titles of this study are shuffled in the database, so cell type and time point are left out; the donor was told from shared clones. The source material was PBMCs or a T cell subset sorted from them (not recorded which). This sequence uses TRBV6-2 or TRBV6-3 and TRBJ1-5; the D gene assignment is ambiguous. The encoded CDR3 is CASSYSTTARNQPQHF. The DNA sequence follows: TGTGCCAGCAGTTACTCGACTACAGCGCGCAATCAGCCCCAGCATTTT.